A selection of T cell receptor beta chains follows, all from one sample in a study of human T cells and chemical hapten exposure. TCRdb passed the RACE reads through MiXCR, listing each CDR3 protein once. The sample shows over 85,000 distinct CDR3 sequences, roughly 12% of them seen only once. The sample here was whole blood, taken in connection with sensitization to the hapten diphenylcyclopropenone (DPC). These receptors all stem from a woman between 40 and 55 years old with alopecia areata. Some clones in this sample may be carry-over from other donors' samples. Each CDR3 is given with its conserved first and last residue. Each record gives: D gene, clone size, J gene, CDR3 length, V gene, CDR3 DNA, CDR3 protein. D genes are given only for firm matches. Rows may omit the clone size; those that give it use once, few, many or a size class.

D: -; size: -; J: TRBJ2-5; length: 14; V: TRBV28; DNA: TGTGCCAGCAGCCCCAGGGCGCTCCCCGAGACCCAGTACTTC; CDR3: CASSPRALPETQYF
D: -; size: -; J: TRBJ2-1; length: 15; V: TRBV28; DNA: TGTGCCAGCAGTTTCCAGGGAGCGCGCTTTAATGAGCAGTTCTTC; CDR3: CASSFQGARFNEQFF
D: TRBD1; size: few; J: TRBJ2-7; length: 13; V: TRBV5-4; DNA: TGTGCCAGCAGCTCGGGACAGTCCTACGAGCAGTACTTC; CDR3: CASSSGQSYEQYF
D: -; size: few; J: TRBJ2-1; length: 12; V: TRBV6-1; DNA: TGTGCCAGCAGTGAAGTTGGACTTGAGCAGTTCTTC; CDR3: CASSEVGLEQFF
D: -; size: many; J: TRBJ2-3; length: 14; V: TRBV12-3/TRBV12-4; DNA: TGTGCCAGCAGTTTACAGGTTCAGTCAGATACGCAGTATTTT; CDR3: CASSLQVQSDTQYF
D: -; size: many; J: TRBJ2-3; length: 15; V: TRBV6-2/TRBV6-3; DNA: TGTGCCAGCAGTTACTTGGGGACGACTCCAGATACGCAGTATTTT; CDR3: CASSYLGTTPDTQYF
D: -; size: few; J: TRBJ2-7; length: 15; V: TRBV11-2; DNA: TGTGCCAGCAGCGGGCTGACGGAAGACTTCTACGAGCAGTACTTC; CDR3: CASSGLTEDFYEQYF
D: -; size: few; J: TRBJ1-1; length: 15; V: TRBV6-5; DNA: TGTGCCAGCAGTTACTCCACGGGACATAATCCAAAAGCTTTCTTT; CDR3: CASSYSTGHNPKAFF
D: -; size: many; J: TRBJ2-1; length: 14; V: TRBV7-3; DNA: TGTGCCAGCAGCCGAGGGAGCTCCTACAATGAGCAGTTCTTC; CDR3: CASSRGSSYNEQFF
D: TRBD2; size: many; J: TRBJ2-1; length: 16; V: TRBV4-1; DNA: TGCGCCAGCAGCCAAGAGGAAGCGGGGAGACGACATGAGCAGTTCTTC; CDR3: CASSQEEAGRRHEQFF
D: TRBD1; size: -; J: TRBJ1-5; length: 16; V: TRBV29-1; DNA: TGCGGCGTTGAAGGGACAGGGGGCCGTAACAATCAGCCCCAGCATTTT; CDR3: CGVEGTGGRNNQPQHF
D: -; size: many; J: TRBJ2-5; length: 13; V: TRBV7-9; DNA: TGTGCCAGCAGCTTGGCGGCCCAAGAGACCCAGTACTTC; CDR3: CASSLAAQETQYF
D: -; size: many; J: TRBJ1-5; length: 15; V: TRBV30; DNA: TGTGCCTGGAGGGCCCCGGGATCGAGCAATCAGCCCCAGCATTTT; CDR3: CAWRAPGSSNQPQHF
D: TRBD1; size: few; J: TRBJ1-1; length: 14; V: TRBV2; DNA: TGTGCCAGCAGAATGACAGGGATGGTAGCAGGAGCTTTCTTT; CDR3: CASRMTGMVAGAFF
D: TRBD2; size: -; J: TRBJ2-2; length: 16; V: TRBV4-3; DNA: TGCGCCAGCAGCCAACAACTAGCGGGAGAGGCCGGGGAGCTGTTTTTT; CDR3: CASSQQLAGEAGELFF
D: TRBD2; size: -; J: TRBJ2-3; length: 15; V: TRBV18; DNA: TGTGCCAGCTCACCAAGCGGGGCCCGCACAGATACGCAGTATTTT; CDR3: CASSPSGARTDTQYF
D: TRBD2; size: -; J: TRBJ2-1; length: 16; V: TRBV7-8; DNA: TGTGCCAGCAGCTTACTCGCGGGAGGAGTGGGCAATGAGCAGTTCTTC; CDR3: CASSLLAGGVGNEQFF
D: -; size: few; J: TRBJ2-3; length: 12; V: TRBV11-2; DNA: TGTGCCAGCAGCTCGGGGATTGATACGCAGTATTTT; CDR3: CASSSGIDTQYF
D: -; size: -; J: TRBJ2-7; length: 12; V: TRBV20-1; DNA: TGCAGTGCTAGAGAACAGGTATACGAGCAGTACTTC; CDR3: CSAREQVYEQYF
D: TRBD2; size: -; J: TRBJ2-1; length: 14; V: TRBV7-2; DNA: TGTGCCAGCAGCCGGACTAGCGGGGGCAATGAGCAGTTCTTC; CDR3: CASSRTSGGNEQFF
D: -; size: few; J: TRBJ2-1; length: 12; V: TRBV6-2/TRBV6-3; DNA: TGTGCCAGCAGTTACCCCAGGGATGAGCAGTTCTTC; CDR3: CASSYPRDEQFF
D: TRBD2; size: many; J: TRBJ2-1; length: 16; V: TRBV20-1; DNA: TGCAGTGCTAGAGATCCCAGGCTAGCGGGAGCTAGTGAGCAGTTCTTC; CDR3: CSARDPRLAGASEQFF
D: TRBD2; size: -; J: TRBJ2-2; length: 17; V: TRBV7-6; DNA: TGTGCCAGCAGCTTAGACCTTAGCGGGGGACGCACCGGGGAGCTGTTTTTT; CDR3: CASSLDLSGGRTGELFF
D: -; size: many; J: TRBJ2-1; length: 13; V: TRBV11-2; DNA: TGTGCCAGCAGGGTACTAGCCTACAATGAGCAGTTCTTC; CDR3: CASRVLAYNEQFF
D: -; size: -; J: TRBJ1-6; length: 15; V: TRBV27; DNA: TGTGCCAGCAGAAGGGACGGGACATATAATTCACCCCTCCACTTT; CDR3: CASRRDGTYNSPLHF